A selection of T cell receptor beta chains follows, all from one sample in a study of T cell responses to AZD1222 COVID-19 vaccine. The repertoire was sequenced with immunoSEQ multiplex PCR; TCRdb's copy has only in-frame clones and lacks some. The repertoire includes about 83,000 clones, approximately 88% of them detected once, and more than 4.5% sits in the top ten. The starting material was peripheral blood, obtained on day 0 of MenACWY control vaccination. The receptors were sampled from an adult in good health. Each CDR3 is given with its conserved first and last residue. A D gene is named only where the DNA matches it firmly. The size of a clone is reported for some rows only, either as once, few or many, or as a class for expanded clones.

clone size,D gene,V gene,J gene,CDR3 protein,CDR3 DNA
few,-,TRBV27,TRBJ2-7,CASSLWGWESQGVHEQYF,TGTGCCAGCAGTTTATGGGGATGGGAATCACAGGGAGTCCACGAGCAGTACTTC
-,-,TRBV27,TRBJ1-5,CASSPRASNQPQHF,TGTGCCAGCAGTCCCCGGGCCAGCAATCAGCCCCAGCATTTT
-,-,TRBV19,TRBJ2-7,CASSMNGGEQYF,TGTGCCAGTAGTATGAACGGTGGCGAGCAGTACTTC
-,-,TRBV6-5,TRBJ2-1,CASRNLGGSNEQFF,TGTGCCAGCAGGAACCTTGGCGGATCCAATGAGCAGTTCTTC
-,-,TRBV28,TRBJ2-2,CASSSANTGELFF,TGTGCCAGCAGTTCGGCGAACACCGGGGAGCTGTTTTTT
-,-,TRBV28,TRBJ1-5,CAHQVTGNQPQHF,TGTGCCCACCAGGTTACGGGCAATCAGCCCCAGCATTTT
-,-,TRBV12-3/TRBV12-4,TRBJ2-3,CASSSDTQYF,TGTGCCAGCAGTTCAGATACGCAGTATTTT
-,-,TRBV4-1,TRBJ1-3,CASSQVRDVGNTIYF,TGCGCCAGCAGCCAAGTCAGAGACGTAGGAAACACCATATATTTT
-,-,TRBV27,TRBJ1-2,CASSLSFTGGYGYTF,TGTGCCAGCAGTTTATCGTTCACAGGTGGTTATGGCTACACCTTC
-,-,TRBV18,TRBJ2-7,CASSPRGRGPIYEQYF,TGTGCCAGCTCACCACGTGGTCGTGGGCCGATCTACGAGCAGTACTTC
-,TRBD2,TRBV24-1,TRBJ2-1,CATSVAGGPREQFF,TGTGCCACCAGTGTAGCGGGAGGGCCCCGAGAGCAGTTCTTC
-,TRBD1,TRBV19,TRBJ2-4,CASSPRTGTGGYVAKNIQYF,TGTGCCAGTAGTCCTAGGACCGGGACAGGGGGTTATGTCGCCAAAAACATTCAGTACTTC
-,-,TRBV14,TRBJ2-6,CASSHTAGANVLTF,TGTGCCAGCAGCCATACGGCGGGGGCCAACGTCCTGACTTTC
-,-,TRBV2,TRBJ2-2,CASSKPGAGTGELFF,TGTGCCAGCAGCAAACCGGGAGCAGGGACCGGGGAGCTGTTTTTT
-,TRBD2,TRBV5-6,TRBJ2-1,CASSRDWGPAGGLNEQFF,TGTGCCAGCAGCCGCGATTGGGGCCCTGCGGGAGGGCTCAATGAGCAGTTCTTC
-,-,TRBV30,TRBJ2-3,CAWSQPDTQYF,TGTGCCTGGAGTCAGCCAGATACGCAGTATTTT
-,-,TRBV5-1,TRBJ1-5,CASSLEGHTQPQHF,TGCGCCAGCAGCTTGGAGGGACACACTCAGCCCCAGCATTTT
once,-,TRBV9,TRBJ1-5,CASSLGPGESNQPQHF,TGTGCCAGCAGCCTAGGGCCGGGGGAGAGCAATCAGCCCCAGCATTTT
-,-,TRBV2,TRBJ1-2,CASSEQGTNYGYTF,TGTGCCAGCAGTGAACAGGGGACGAACTATGGCTACACCTTC
-,TRBD1,TRBV5-4,TRBJ1-5,CASSIWTGGNQPQHF,TGTGCCAGCAGCATCTGGACAGGGGGCAATCAGCCCCAGCATTTT
-,-,TRBV6-2/TRBV6-3,TRBJ2-6,CASSRGNSGANVLTF,TGTGCCAGCAGTCGAGGAAACTCTGGGGCCAACGTCCTGACTTTC
-,TRBD1,TRBV6-5,TRBJ1-2,CASRTGGGYTF,TGTGCCAGCAGGACAGGGGGCGGCTACACCTTC
once,-,TRBV5-1,TRBJ2-7,CASSFTGQTYEQYF,TGCGCCAGCAGCTTTACAGGACAAACCTACGAGCAGTACTTC
-,TRBD2,TRBV28,TRBJ2-7,CASSFGTSGSPYEQYF,TGTGCCAGCAGTTTTGGGACTAGCGGGAGTCCCTACGAGCAGTACTTC
-,-,TRBV28,TRBJ2-7,CASTLGLPSYEQYF,TGTGCCAGCACCTTGGGGCTACCCTCCTACGAGCAGTACTTC
-,-,TRBV9,TRBJ2-1,CASSARDGDFYNEQFF,TGTGCCAGCAGCGCCAGGGACGGGGACTTTTACAATGAGCAGTTCTTC
-,TRBD1,TRBV4-3,TRBJ1-4,CASSQGQGARNEKLFF,TGCGCCAGCAGCCAGGGACAGGGGGCACGTAATGAAAAACTGTTTTTT
-,TRBD2,TRBV19,TRBJ2-7,CASSIASGSTYEQYF,TGTGCCAGTAGTATAGCAAGCGGGAGTACCTACGAGCAGTACTTC
few,TRBD1,TRBV3-1/TRBV3-2,TRBJ1-3,CASSHGTGVSGNTIYF,TGTGCCAGCAGCCATGGGACAGGGGTCTCTGGAAACACCATATATTTT
-,TRBD1,TRBV28,TRBJ1-2,CASSQPGQGNGYTF,TGTGCCAGCAGCCAACCGGGACAGGGGAATGGCTACACCTTC
-,-,TRBV28,TRBJ2-7,CASSRMGFGYEQYF,TGTGCCAGCAGTCGGATGGGGTTCGGCTACGAGCAGTACTTC
-,TRBD2,TRBV7-2,TRBJ2-5,CASSSRLAETQYF,TGTGCCAGCAGCTCCCGACTAGCGGAGACCCAGTACTTC
few,-,TRBV6-1,TRBJ1-1,CASSQIGTEAFF,TGTGCCAGCAGTCAGATTGGCACTGAAGCTTTCTTT
-,TRBD2,TRBV29-1,TRBJ2-2,CSVVSGRATGELFF,TGCAGCGTTGTTAGCGGGAGGGCCACCGGGGAGCTGTTTTTT
-,-,TRBV28,TRBJ1-1,CASTRFMNTEAFF,TGTGCCAGCACAAGATTCATGAACACTGAAGCTTTCTTT
-,TRBD1,TRBV19,TRBJ1-4,CASSDNRGANEKLFF,TGTGCCAGTAGTGATAACAGGGGAGCTAATGAAAAACTGTTTTTT
-,TRBD1,TRBV28,TRBJ2-3,CASSLLGRGSTDTQYF,TGTGCCAGCAGTTTATTAGGCAGGGGGAGCACAGATACGCAGTATTTT
-,TRBD1,TRBV11-2,TRBJ2-5,CASSVQGSKETQYF,TGTGCCAGCAGTGTACAGGGGTCCAAAGAGACCCAGTACTTC
-,-,TRBV11-2,TRBJ2-2,CASRYTGTATGELFF,TGTGCCAGCAGGTACACCGGGACGGCCACCGGGGAGCTGTTTTTT
-,-,TRBV29-1,TRBJ1-1,CSVEPPNTEAFF,TGCAGCGTTGAACCGCCGAACACTGAAGCTTTCTTT
-,-,TRBV3-1/TRBV3-2,TRBJ1-6,CASSHDGNSPLHF,TGTGCCAGCAGCCATGATGGAAATTCACCCCTCCACTTT
-,-,TRBV21-1,TRBJ1-1,CASSKANTEAFF,TGTGCCAGCAGCAAAGCCAACACTGAAGCTTTCTTT
-,-,TRBV5-1,TRBJ2-3,CASSLALWSFSSTDTQYF,TGCGCCAGCAGCTTGGCCTTATGGAGTTTCTCTAGCACAGATACGCAGTATTTT
-,TRBD1,TRBV11-2,TRBJ2-7,CASSPQTGNNEQYF,TGTGCCAGCAGCCCCCAGACAGGGAACAACGAGCAGTACTTC
once,-,TRBV3-1/TRBV3-2,TRBJ1-1,CASSQDSGGTEAFF,TGTGCCAGCAGCCAAGATTCGGGGGGGACTGAAGCTTTCTTT
-,-,TRBV4-3,TRBJ1-2,CASSREQGLNYGYTF,TGCGCCAGCAGCCGAGAACAGGGACTTAACTATGGCTACACCTTC
-,-,TRBV6-4,TRBJ2-6,CASSEQPLTLSGANVLTF,TGTGCCAGCAGTGAACAGCCTTTGACGCTCTCTGGGGCCAACGTCCTGACTTTC
-,-,TRBV10-3,TRBJ1-1,CAISELGQGSEAFF,TGTGCCATCAGTGAGTTAGGGCAGGGAAGTGAAGCTTTCTTT
-,-,TRBV5-1,TRBJ1-1,CASSLPGEDTEAFF,TGCGCCAGCAGCTTACCCGGGGAGGACACTGAAGCTTTCTTT
-,TRBD2,TRBV10-1,TRBJ2-3,CASSPQVTSGSVDTQYF,TGCGCCAGCTCTCCTCAAGTGACTAGCGGGAGTGTGGATACGCAGTATTTT
-,-,TRBV19,TRBJ2-7,CASSSKGWTGVWEQYF,TGTGCCAGTAGCTCAAAGGGTTGGACGGGAGTCTGGGAGCAGTACTTC
-,TRBD1,TRBV10-3,TRBJ2-7,CAIRHGTGGEQYF,TGTGCCATCCGGCATGGGACAGGGGGCGAGCAGTACTTC
-,TRBD1,TRBV7-9,TRBJ1-6,CASSLAQGVNSPLHF,TGTGCCAGCAGCTTAGCGCAGGGGGTGAATTCACCCCTCCACTTT
-,TRBD1,TRBV10-1,TRBJ2-1,CASSESSQGANEQFF,TGCGCCAGCAGTGAGTCGTCCCAGGGGGCGAATGAGCAGTTCTTC
-,-,TRBV10-3,TRBJ2-7,CAITPTQGLGQYF,TGTGCCATCACCCCGACCCAGGGGTTAGGGCAGTACTTC
-,-,TRBV28,TRBJ2-7,CASINNPTASYEQYF,TGTGCCAGCATCAACAATCCGACAGCGTCCTACGAGCAGTACTTC